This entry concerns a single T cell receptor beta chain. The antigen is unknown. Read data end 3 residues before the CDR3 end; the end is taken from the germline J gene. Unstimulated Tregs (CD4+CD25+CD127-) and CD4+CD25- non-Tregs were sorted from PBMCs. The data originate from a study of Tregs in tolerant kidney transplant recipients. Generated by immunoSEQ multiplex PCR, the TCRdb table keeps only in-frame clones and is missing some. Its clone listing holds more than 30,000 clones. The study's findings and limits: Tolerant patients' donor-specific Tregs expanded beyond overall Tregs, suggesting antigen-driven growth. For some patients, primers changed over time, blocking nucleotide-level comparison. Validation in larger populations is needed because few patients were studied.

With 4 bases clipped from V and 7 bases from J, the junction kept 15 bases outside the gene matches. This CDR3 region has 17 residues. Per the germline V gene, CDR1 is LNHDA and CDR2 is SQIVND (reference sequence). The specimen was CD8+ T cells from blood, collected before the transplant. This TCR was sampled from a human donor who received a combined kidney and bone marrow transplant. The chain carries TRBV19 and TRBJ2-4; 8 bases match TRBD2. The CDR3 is CASSTPRGGLNWNIQYF. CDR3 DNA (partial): TGTGCCAGTAGTACGCCCCGGGGGGGGTTGAATTGGAACATT.